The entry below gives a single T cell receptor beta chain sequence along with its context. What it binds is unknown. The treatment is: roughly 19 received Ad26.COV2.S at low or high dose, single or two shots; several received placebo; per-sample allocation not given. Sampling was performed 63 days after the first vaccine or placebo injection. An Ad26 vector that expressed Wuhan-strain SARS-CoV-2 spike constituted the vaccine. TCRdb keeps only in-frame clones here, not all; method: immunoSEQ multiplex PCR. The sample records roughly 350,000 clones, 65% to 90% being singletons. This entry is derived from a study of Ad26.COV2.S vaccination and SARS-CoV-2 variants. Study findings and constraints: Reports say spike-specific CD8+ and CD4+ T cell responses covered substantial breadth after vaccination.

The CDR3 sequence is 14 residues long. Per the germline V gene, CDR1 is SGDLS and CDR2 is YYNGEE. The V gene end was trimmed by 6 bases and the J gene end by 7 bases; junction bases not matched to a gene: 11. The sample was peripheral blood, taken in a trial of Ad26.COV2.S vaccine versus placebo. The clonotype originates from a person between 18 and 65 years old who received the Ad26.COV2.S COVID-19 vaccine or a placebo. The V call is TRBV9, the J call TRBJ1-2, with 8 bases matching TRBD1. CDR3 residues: CASTRTGNRGGYTF. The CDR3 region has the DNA TGTGCCAGCACCAGGACAGGGAATCGCGGTGGCTACACCTTC.